The clone carrying this T cell receptor beta chain has more than one count but fewer than ten. Its target is unknown. This sample stems from a study of beta chain features in type 1 diabetes. Whole-study results and caveats: The study found moderately but significantly shorter TCRB CDR3s in all four CD4+ subsets of Type 1 diabetes patients. Cells with high TCR expression could be over-represented by cDNA sequencing. Insertion counts at VDJ junctions were lower in type 1 diabetes patients, who also showed more deletions there.

Each of the CD4+ naive, central memory, regulatory and stem cell-like memory populations was sorted via CD45RO/CCR7/CD25/CD127/CD95/CD27. CDR1 MNHEY and CDR2 SMNVEV come from the germline V gene (reference sequence). The CDR3 runs to 13 residues. V was pared by 3 bases and J by 5 bases, with 10 bases between. All of the isolated RNA was reverse transcribed, so expressed TCRB transcripts were sequenced. Samples of naive, central memory and regulatory T cells yielded a mean of around 3.4 million reads. Profiled with immunoSEQ multiplex PCR; TCRdb holds only in-frame clones, not every one. Here the sample spans about 160,000 clones, 7% to 9.5% being singletons.

Sequencing used central memory CD4+ T cells from blood. The TCR comes from a woman aged 25 to 45 with type 1 diabetes. The J gene is TRBJ2-5, the V gene TRBV27; D is ambiguous. CDR3 DNA: TGTGCCAGCAGTTTGAGTTTTTCGGAGACCCAGTACTTC. The encoded protein is CASSLSFSETQYF.